Listed below are T cell receptor beta chains from one sample, sequenced in a study of T cell responses to AZD1222 COVID-19 vaccine. Sequencing was performed with immunoSEQ multiplex PCR; in TCRdb, only in-frame clones are kept and a portion is missing. The table includes under 150,000 clones, roughly 92% detected once. This sample comprised peripheral blood, obtained 28 days after the second AZD1222 dose. These receptors were collected from an adult who received the AZD1222 COVID-19 vaccine. CDR3s include the opening cysteine and the closing phenylalanine or tryptophan. The order of the fields is D gene, J gene, V gene, CDR3 protein, CDR3 DNA. A D gene is named only where the DNA matches it firmly.

>.|TRBJ2-2|TRBV11-2
CASSPQGTGELFF
TGTGCCAGCAGCCCCCAAGGGACCGGGGAGCTGTTTTTT
>.|TRBJ2-3|TRBV19
CASSNLGRARDTQYF
TGTGCCAGTAGTAACCTCGGGCGAGCGAGGGATACGCAGTATTTT
>.|TRBJ1-6|TRBV9
CASSVGSGPNSPLHF
TGTGCCAGCAGCGTAGGGTCGGGACCTAATTCACCCCTCCACTTT
>.|TRBJ1-1|TRBV21-1
CASSKPGINTEAFF
TGTGCCAGCAGCAAACCGGGGATAAACACTGAAGCTTTCTTT
>.|TRBJ2-5|TRBV12-3/TRBV12-4
CASSLVETQYF
TGTGCCAGCAGTTTAGTAGAGACCCAGTACTTC
>.|TRBJ1-1|TRBV10-2
CASSEPVNTEAFF
TGCGCCAGCAGTGAACCAGTGAACACTGAAGCTTTCTTT
>.|TRBJ1-1|TRBV30
CAFSGVNEAFF
TGTGCCTTCTCAGGGGTTAATGAAGCTTTCTTT
>.|TRBJ1-1|TRBV6-6
CASSYSFPDTEAFF
TGTGCCAGCAGTTACTCTTTCCCTGACACTGAAGCTTTCTTT
>.|TRBJ1-1|TRBV25-1
CASSGIQGRDTEAFF
TGTGCCAGCAGTGGAATACAGGGTCGGGACACTGAAGCTTTCTTT
>TRBD1|TRBJ2-5|TRBV28
CASSSGQSMRETQYF
TGTGCCAGCAGTTCGGGACAGTCAATGAGGGAGACCCAGTACTTC
>.|TRBJ1-2|TRBV9
CASSVSTFPNYGYTF
TGTGCCAGCAGCGTCTCCACCTTTCCTAACTATGGCTACACCTTC
>.|TRBJ2-7|TRBV19
CASSRGSESYEQYF
TGTGCCAGTAGTAGAGGGAGTGAGAGCTACGAGCAGTACTTC
>.|TRBJ1-1|TRBV28
CASSKAGRSTEAFF
TGTGCCAGCAGTAAGGCAGGGAGGAGTACTGAAGCTTTCTTT
>TRBD1|TRBJ1-6|TRBV19
CASGQGFNSPLHF
TGTGCCAGTGGACAGGGTTTTAATTCACCCCTCCACTTT
>TRBD1|TRBJ1-1|TRBV3-1/TRBV3-2
CASSPQGAATEAFF
TGTGCCAGCAGCCCACAGGGGGCTGCGACTGAAGCTTTCTTT
>.|TRBJ1-1|TRBV19
CASSMGGNTEAFF
TGTGCCAGTAGTATGGGCGGGAACACTGAAGCTTTCTTT
>TRBD1|TRBJ1-5|TRBV2
CASSPPETGGNQPQHF
TGTGCCAGCAGTCCTCCCGAGACAGGGGGCAATCAGCCCCAGCATTTT
>TRBD2|TRBJ2-1|TRBV19
CASSIPAGGLGEQFF
TGTGCCAGTAGTATCCCAGCGGGAGGGCTAGGTGAGCAGTTCTTC